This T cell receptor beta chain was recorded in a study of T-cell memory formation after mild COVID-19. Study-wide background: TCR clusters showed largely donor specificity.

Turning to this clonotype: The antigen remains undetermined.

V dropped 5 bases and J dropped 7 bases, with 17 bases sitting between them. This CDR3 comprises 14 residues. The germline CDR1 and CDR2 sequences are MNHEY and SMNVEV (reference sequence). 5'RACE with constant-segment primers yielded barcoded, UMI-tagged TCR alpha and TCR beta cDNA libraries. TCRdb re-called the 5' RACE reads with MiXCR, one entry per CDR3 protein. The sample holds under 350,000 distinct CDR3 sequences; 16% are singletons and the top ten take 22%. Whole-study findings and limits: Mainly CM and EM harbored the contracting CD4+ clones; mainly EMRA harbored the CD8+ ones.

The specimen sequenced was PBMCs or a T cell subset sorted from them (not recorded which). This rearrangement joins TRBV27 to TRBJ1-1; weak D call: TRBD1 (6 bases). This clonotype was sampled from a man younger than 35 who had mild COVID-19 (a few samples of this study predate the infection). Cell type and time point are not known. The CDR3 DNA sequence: TGTGCCAGCAGTCCCCGCGGGACATCCGATGAAGCTTTCTTT. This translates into CASSPRGTSDEAFF.